This record covers a single T cell receptor beta chain. It has no known antigen specificity. Nothing much larger sits one base from this clone, and base qualities are not available. Collaborating institutions collected whole blood in K2EDTA tubes following their own protocols. For TCRbeta analysis, collaborators shipped samples in one of three forms: frozen whole blood, isolated PBMCs, or DNA extracted from either of those sample types. The sample belongs to a study of blood T cell repertoires in COVID-19 (dated by TCRdb to the early 2020s). In terms of the full investigation: Samples from collaborators originated in the United States, Italy and Spain and spanned both the acute and convalescent phases of COVID-19. The material from the prospective study consisted of cDNA or gDNA derived from T cells, B-cell-depleted T cells, or PBMCs. The dataset comprised deeply sampled blood TCRbeta repertoires from subjects exposed to, actively infected with, or recovered from COVID-19. The repertoires were released in a freely available public database meant as a resource for research on the immune response to SARS-CoV-2. The samples were drawn from the first 160 participants of the ongoing ImmuneRACE study and from some 1,300 subjects provided by 6 global collaborators. Nearly every sample came with metadata listing a de-identified subject ID, COVID-19 status, age in years and sex. Where HLA class I and class II types were available, the types were taken from metadata supplied by the sample provider, not from assay-based typing. On the study overall, not on this receptor specifically: Clinical and demographic metadata were provided uncurated, with the amount varying by source and participant.

The cysteine opens and the phenylalanine closes a CDR3 of 21 amino acids. Just CDR3 DNA is preserved here, 63 bases in frame from base 1. V lost 0 bases and J lost 3 bases, and the count of bases not matched to a germline gene is 19. According to the germline V gene, CDR1 reads MNHEY and CDR2 reads SVGEGT. The immunoSEQ Assay, a bias-controlled multiplex PCR, was used to amplify TCRbeta CDR3 regions from genomic DNA. Per the original workflow: The number of nucleated cells in each sample was estimated from the amplification of reference gene primers within the assay. To quantify the absolute abundance of each unique TCRbeta CDR3 rearrangement, sequence reads were collapsed and filtered. For each sample, productive Simpson clonality was calculated as the square root of Simpson's diversity index over productive rearrangements. In its TCRdb copy, this immuneACCESS table keeps in-frame sequences only and misses some clones. Where compared with another copy, unresolved V genes explain less than half of these, and the others have no known cause. The V and J calls and clone size were taken over from that table, and D and trimming were inferred from the DNA. The sample profile shows 70,000 or so clones; under 95% of them were found once. Approximately 8% of the sample is taken by the ten largest.

The source of this sequence is a human donor in a cohort sampled during active COVID-19. The source material was peripheral blood. This chain is built from TRBV6-2 or TRBV6-3 and TRBJ2-7; 11 middle bases align to TRBD1. At the DNA level, the sequence is TGTGCCAGCAGTTACTCTACCGACGGACAGGGGGCAGGAGGTGCGCTCTACGAGCAGTACTTC. The translation is CASSYSTDGQGAGGALYEQYF.